This T cell receptor beta chain was sequenced during a study of cytomegalovirus exposure and HLA in healthy donors. PCR was performed using 60 Vbeta and 13 Jbeta primers. Repertoires were generated with immunoSEQ multiplex PCR, while TCRdb's copy carries only in-frame clones and drops some. The sample lists 110,000 or so clones, 65% to 75% occurring once. Notes on the study in general: Presence/absence analysis assumed near-uniform sequencing depth across donors. Some TCR beta chains (over 150 of them) were listed as cytomegalovirus-associated.

CDR3 length equals 16 residues. Germline CDR1 SGHNT, CDR2 YYREEE (reference sequence). The trim removed 3 bases at V and 3 bases at J, leaving 11 bases unmatched. Points on this clone: Its matching antigen is unknown.

Unrecorded immune exposures were likely, despite nominal health at sampling. The specimen was PBMCs. The sequence was collected from a woman aged 40 to 50 in good health and CMV-seropositive. The rearrangement uses TRBV5-4 and TRBJ2-5; 7 nucleotides line up with TRBD1. The CDR3 loop is CASSSGLLGTEETQYF. For the CDR3, the DNA is TGTGCCAGCAGCTCCGGTCTACTAGGGACAGAAGAGACCCAGTACTTC.